These 30 T cell receptor beta chains were sequenced from one sample in a study of graft-versus-host responses after intestinal transplantation. Sequencing was performed with immunoSEQ multiplex PCR; in TCRdb, only in-frame clones are kept and a portion is missing. The sample lists about 4,500 clones; roughly three quarters were seen once. Intraepithelial and lamina propria lymphocytes were isolated from graft specimens. Sequencing was performed on ileum tissue, taken approximately 350 days after intestinal transplantation. The receptors derive from a human patient who received an intestinal transplant, so some T cells may come from the graft donor.

This rearrangement joins TRBV27 to TRBJ2-3, with TRBD2 matching 9 bases. The CDR3 length is 17 residues. CDR1 is MNHEY and CDR2 is SMNVEV in the germline V gene (reference sequence). V lost 6 bases to trimming and J lost 0 bases; unmatched junction nucleotides: 10. Written as DNA, the CDR3 is TGTGCCAGCAGGGATAGCGGGAGTCTCACTAGCACAGATACGCAGTATTTT. Protein sequence: CASRDSGSLTSTDTQYF.

The chain carries TRBV9 and TRBJ1-1; no clear D gene. This CDR3 is built from 14 residues. CDR1 is SGDLS, CDR2 YYNGEE, per germline. Trimming took off 2 bases at V and 2 bases at J, with 10 bases between the two ends. The CDR3 DNA reads TGTGCCAGCAGCGTCGCGGGCTCTAACACTGAAGCTTTCTTT. It codes for CASSVAGSNTEAFF.

This sequence joins TRBV18 and TRBJ1-6; possibly TRBD1 for D (6 bases). Per germline, CDR1 KGHSH and CDR2 LQKENI. This CDR3 is built from 16 residues. The V end was cut by 1 base, the J end by 3 bases, with 10 bases between. CDR3 DNA: TGTGCCAGCTCACCACAGGACAGTCTCTATAATTCACCCCTCCACTTT. Translation: CASSPQDSLYNSPLHF.

V and J are TRBV12-2 and TRBJ1-1; the table's D call TRBD1 went unverified against the DNA. TRBV12-2 represents a pseudogene. The CDR3 runs to 14 residues. CDR3 loop: CASRLQDRNTEAFF. In DNA, the CDR3 is TGTGCAAGTCGCCTCCAAGACAGGAACACTGAAGCTTTCTTT.

V usage is TRBV4-1 and J usage is TRBJ1-1; 9 nucleotides match TRBD1. The V gene end was trimmed by 5 bases and the J gene end by 1 base; junction bases not matched to a gene: 11. The CDR3 totals 17 residues. Germline V CDR1 and CDR2: MGHRA, YSYEKL. CDR3 in amino acids: CASSTQGDRDGNTEAFF. The CDR3 nucleotides are TGCGCCAGCAGCACCCAAGGGGACAGGGACGGGAACACTGAAGCTTTCTTT.

This clone was found a few times. This chain uses TRBV4-1 with TRBJ1-1; maybe TRBD1 (5 bases). The V and J ends lost 2 bases and 2 bases respectively, with 12 bases between them. Germline loops: CDR1 MGHRA, CDR2 YSYEKL. The CDR3 is 15 amino acids. The CDR3 reads CASSQPSQGNTEAFF. The CDR3 DNA follows: TGCGCCAGCAGCCAACCTAGTCAGGGAAACACTGAAGCTTTCTTT.

This chain uses TRBV28 with TRBJ2-1; TRBD2 aligns across 8 bases. After removal of 1 base from V and 9 bases from J, the junction contained 8 bases not matched to a gene. Germline V gene data show CDR1 as MDHEN and CDR2 as SYDVKM. CDR3 length: 15 amino acids. The CDR3 region is CASSLSRTSSGEQFF. In DNA, the CDR3 is TGTGCCAGCAGTTTATCCCGGACTAGCTCGGGTGAGCAGTTCTTC.

CDR3: CASSLTPGLAGAGGYGIQYF. The CDR3 coding sequence is TGCGCCAGCAGCTTAACTCCGGGACTAGCGGGAGCTGGGGGTTATGGCATTCAGTACTTC. The V call is TRBV5-1, the J call TRBJ2-4, with 14 bases lining up with TRBD2. V lost 2 bases and J lost 9; bases outside the gene matches: 19. Germline CDR1 and CDR2: SGHRS and YFSETQ. CDR3 length equals 20 residues. The variable domain in full, with the rest retrieved from reference TRBV5-1 and TRBJ2-4, is KAGVTQTPRYLIKTRGQQVTLSCSPISGHRSVSWYQQTPGQGLQFLFEYFSETQRNKGNFPGRFSGRQFSNSRSEMNVSTLELGDSALYLCASSLTPGLAGAGGYGIQYFGAGTRLSVL.

The rearrangement uses TRBV27 and TRBJ1-1; no reliable D call. Trimming removed 7 bases at V and 5 bases at J, with 14 bases between. Germline-derived CDR1 and CDR2 are MNHEY and SMNVEV (reference sequence). The CDR3 is made up of 13 amino acids. CDR3 DNA: TGTGCCAGCAAGACAAACTTACGTACTGAAGCTTTCTTT. Translated: CASKTNLRTEAFF.

V is TRBV19 and J is TRBJ2-6; D gene ambiguous. V lost 7 bases to trimming and J lost 0 bases, with 10 bases between them. Germline CDR1 is LNHDA and CDR2 is SQIVND (reference sequence). There are 15 residues in the CDR3. The CDR3 coding sequence is TGTGCCAGTATATCTTGGAGCTCTGGGGCCAACGTCCTGACTTTC. Translated: CASISWSSGANVLTF.

This clone was recorded a few times. The rearrangement uses TRBV7-9 and TRBJ2-1; 8 bases fit TRBD2. The CDR3 is 18 amino acids. V lost 4 bases, J lost 2 bases, and 13 bases stayed unmatched. Germline-derived CDR1 and CDR2 are SEHNR and FQNEAQ (reference sequence). CDR3 nucleotides: TGTGCCAGCAGCTCTTTAGTCCCGAGCGGGAGAACCTACAATGAGCAGTTCTTC. Its protein product is CASSSLVPSGRTYNEQFF.

The V and J genes are TRBV21-1 and TRBJ1-1; the listed D gene, TRBD1, was not tested against the DNA. TRBV21-1 is annotated as a pseudogene. There are 14 residues in the CDR3. Here the CDR3 DNA reads TGTGCCAGCAGAAACAGGGGCACCAACACTGAAGCTTTCTTT. The encoded protein is CASRNRGTNTEAFF.

This clone was picked up one time. The chain is built from TRBV6-5 and TRBJ1-6, with D possibly being TRBD1 (6 bases). This CDR3 spans 13 amino acids. Germline values: CDR1 MNHEY, CDR2 SVGAGI. CDR3 bases: TGTGCTACGAGGGACACCCGGGGTTCACCCCTCCACTTT. Protein product: CATRDTRGSPLHF.

The V gene is TRBV10-3, the J gene TRBJ1-2; D perhaps matches TRBD1 (6 bases). This CDR3 contains 15 residues. The germline V gene has CDR1 ENHRY and CDR2 SYGVKD. V lost 10 bases to trimming and J lost 2 bases, with 20 bases between them. The CDR3 is CATTGRDRLNYGYTF. The CDR3 bases are TGTGCCACGACCGGTAGAGACAGGCTGAACTATGGCTACACCTTC.

This chain connects TRBV29-1 to TRBJ2-7; D is possibly TRBD2 (6 bases). CDR3 length equals 14 residues. Trimming took off 6 bases at V and 5 bases at J, with 20 bases between the two ends. Germline V CDR1 and CDR2: SQVTM, ANQGSEA. As DNA, the CDR3 is TGCAGCGTGATAAAGGAGGGAGTAACAAACGAGCAGTACTTC. It encodes CSVIKEGVTNEQYF.

This clone was observed a handful of times. The V gene is TRBV6-5, the J gene TRBJ2-7; D may be TRBD1 (5 bases). Trimming took 5 bases from V and 5 from J, leaving 19 bases between them. CDR1 and CDR2 (germline): MNHEY, SVGAGI. The CDR3 is made up of 15 amino acids. CDR3 sequence (DNA): TGTGCCAGCAGTAGCACAGGAACCTACGACCACGAGCAGTACTTC. As protein: CASSSTGTYDHEQYF.

The chain recombines TRBV5-1 with TRBJ2-1; a possible D gene is TRBD1 (5 bases). The CDR3 spans 12 residues. Per germline, CDR1 SGHRS and CDR2 YFSETQ. With 2 bases removed from V and 8 bases from J, the gap between germline ends came to 8 bases. The CDR3 sequence: CASSFWGDEQFF. The CDR3, as DNA: TGCGCCAGCAGCTTTTGGGGCGATGAGCAGTTCTTC.

The rearrangement uses TRBV11-1 and TRBJ1-2; D remains ambiguous. The CDR3 is made up of 15 amino acids. V was cut by 5 bases and J by 4 bases, with 17 bases left in between. Germline CDR1 is SGHAT and CDR2 is FQDESV (reference sequence). In nucleotides, the CDR3 is TGTGCCAGCAGCCCCAGAGGAGACCGGGTCTATGGCTACACCTTC. It is translated as CASSPRGDRVYGYTF. The full variable domain, with the rest looked up from reference TRBV11-1 and TRBJ1-2, is EAEVAQSPRYKITEKSQAVAFWCDPISGHATLYWYRQILGQGPELLVQFQDESVVDDSQLPKDRFSAERLKGVDSTLKIQPAELGDSAMYLCASSPRGDRVYGYTFGSGTRLTVV.

This clone has a handful of counts. CDR3 DNA sequence: TGCGCCAGCAGCCAAGGGTCCGCACTAGCTGGAGGGAATGAGCAGTTCTTC. Its protein is CASSQGSALAGGNEQFF. The chain couples TRBV4-1 to TRBJ2-1; weak D call: TRBD2 (6 bases). The CDR3 runs 17 residues. Trimming pared 1 base from V and 7 bases from J, leaving 20 bases between. From germline, CDR1 is MGHRA and CDR2 YSYEKL.

V and J are TRBV14 and TRBJ2-2; TRBD1 aligns across 9 bases. This CDR3 has 17 residues. V gave up 1 base and J gave up 4 bases; unmatched junction bases: 7. CDR1 and CDR2 (germline): SGHDN, FVKESK. The CDR3 protein is CASSQGLRDRATGELFF. The CDR3 DNA follows: TGTGCCAGCAGCCAAGGACTCCGGGACAGGGCCACCGGGGAGCTGTTTTTT.

In its sample, this clone was seen once. The chain joins TRBV7-9 to TRBJ2-3; 16 nucleotides agree with TRBD2. Trimming at V came to 4 bases and at J to 1 base, leaving 5 bases not matched to a gene. The CDR3 is 18 amino acids. In germline, CDR1 is SEHNR, CDR2 FQNEAQ (reference sequence). CDR3 sequence: CASSSGTSGRAGTDTQYF. For the CDR3, the DNA is TGTGCCAGCAGCTCCGGGACTAGCGGGAGGGCGGGCACAGATACGCAGTATTTT.

The chain has TRBV6-5 and TRBJ2-3, with D perhaps TRBD2 (6 bases). The ends were cut back, 6 bases at V and 6 bases at J, with 19 bases in the middle. CDR3 length equals 15 residues. Germline values: CDR1 MNHEY, CDR2 SVGAGI. CDR3 amino acids: CASSPASVGLDTQYF. The CDR3 DNA reads as TGTGCCAGCAGCCCAGCTAGCGTCGGCTTGGATACGCAGTATTTT.

Notes on this clone: Other nucleotide sequences in the sample specify the same CDR3. The V and J genes are TRBV5-1 and TRBJ2-7; 8 bases map to TRBD1. Trimming removed 1 base from V and 2 bases from J; junction bases left unmatched: 2. This CDR3 has 14 residues. Per the germline V gene, CDR1 is SGHRS and CDR2 is YFSETQ. The CDR3 DNA sequence: TGCGCCAGCAGCTTGAAACAGGGGGCCTACGAGCAGTACTTC. It yields the protein CASSLKQGAYEQYF.

The chain links TRBV7-9 to TRBJ1-5, with unresolved D. Germline CDR1 reads SEHNR; CDR2 reads FQNEAQ (reference sequence). The germline V and J ends were trimmed by 5 bases and 6 bases, with 11 bases remaining between them. The CDR3 spans 13 residues. Written as DNA, the CDR3 is TGTGCCAGCAGCCCGGAGGGAAGTCAGCCCCAGCATTTT. It specifies CASSPEGSQPQHF.

For the CDR3, the DNA is TGTGCCAGCAGCCAACCTACTGACGGACTAGCGGGATTAGGGTACTTC. The encoded protein is CASSQPTDGLAGLGYF. The genes are TRBV28 and TRBJ2-7, with TRBD2 matching over 12 bases. J was trimmed by 12 bases and V by 6 bases; bases with no gene match: 18. This CDR3 has 16 amino acids. Germline loops: CDR1 MDHEN, CDR2 SYDVKM.

V gene TRBV5-1 combines with J gene TRBJ2-7; 9 bases align to TRBD1. Trimming at V came to 5 bases and at J to 3 bases, leaving 6 bases not matched to a gene. CDR3 size: 14 residues. Germline V gene lookup returns CDR1 SGHRS and CDR2 YFSETQ. CDR3: CASSSGQGYYEQYF. Written as DNA, the CDR3 is TGCGCCAGCAGTTCGGGACAGGGTTACTACGAGCAGTACTTC.

This clone has a single count. J is TRBJ2-7 and V is TRBV4-2; D perhaps matches TRBD2 (5 bases). V lost 0 bases, J lost 3 bases, and 12 bases lay in between. Germline V gene lookup returns CDR1 LGHNA and CDR2 YNFKEQ. The CDR3 has 15 residues. The CDR3, as DNA: TGTGCCAGCAGCCAAGAGGGAGAGGTGGGCTACGAGCAGTACTTC. Its translation: CASSQEGEVGYEQYF.

The genes are TRBV7-9 and TRBJ2-1, with 7 bases lining up with TRBD1. CDR3 length: 14 residues. Germline V lookup: CDR1 SEHNR, CDR2 FQNEAQ (reference sequence). V lost 2 bases to trimming and J lost 6 bases; unmatched junction nucleotides: 4. The CDR3 DNA reads TGTGCCAGCAGCTTAAGCGACAGGGCCAATGAGCAGTTCTTC. Residues: CASSLSDRANEQFF.

CDR3 DNA: TGTGCCAGCAGACGACAGGGGGGGCAGGAGACCCAGTACTTC. As protein: CASRRQGGQETQYF. This sequence joins TRBV5-4 and TRBJ2-5; 9 positions agree with TRBD1. CDR3 length: 14 amino acids. With 5 bases clipped from V and 5 bases from J, the junction kept 7 bases outside the gene matches. Germline V gene lookup returns CDR1 SGHNT and CDR2 YYREEE (reference sequence).

The chain is built from TRBV18 and TRBJ2-7; TRBD2 might be the D (6 bases). CDR3 size: 13 residues. Germline V lookup: CDR1 KGHSH, CDR2 LQKENI. V lost 3 bases to trimming and J lost 7 bases, with 13 bases between them. CDR3: CASSPRDAGEQYF. In DNA, the CDR3 is TGTGCCAGCTCACCCCGGGACGCGGGGGAGCAGTACTTC.